The 26 T cell receptor beta chains listed next were all sequenced from one sample in a study of blood T cell repertoires in COVID-19. The data were produced by immunoSEQ multiplex PCR, yet TCRdb's version contains in-frame clones alone and is incomplete. The sample has approximately 100,000 clones; about 80% are singletons. Sequencing was done on a sample of peripheral blood. The receptor set was obtained from a man aged 70-80 years with acute or convalescent COVID-19.

This clone was recorded only once. J is TRBJ2-6 and V is TRBV19; no clear D. The germline V and J ends were trimmed by 6 bases and 0 bases, with 9 bases remaining between them. The CDR3 contains 15 residues. Looked up from germline, CDR1 is LNHDA and CDR2 is SQIVND (reference sequence). As DNA, the CDR3 is TGTGCCAGTAGCCAGAAGCGCTCTGGGGCCAACGTCCTGACTTTC. It codes for CASSQKRSGANVLTF.

V and J are TRBV27 and TRBJ1-5, with D perhaps matching TRBD1 (5 bases). Trimming stripped 3 bases from V and 0 bases from J, with 15 bases between. This CDR3 has 17 amino acids. CDR1 MNHEY and CDR2 SMNVEV come from the germline V gene (reference sequence). Here the CDR3 reads CASSFEWTGDSNQPQHF. In nucleotides, the CDR3 is TGTGCCAGCAGTTTTGAGTGGACGGGGGATAGCAATCAGCCCCAGCATTTT.

The chain carries TRBV28 and TRBJ2-7; D not resolved. The CDR3 consists of 13 residues. V was pared by 5 bases and J by 5 bases, with 13 bases between. CDR1 and CDR2 from the germline V gene are MDHEN and SYDVKM. This CDR3 is CASSRSRRNEQYF. The CDR3 nucleotides are TGTGCCAGCAGTCGTAGCCGCCGGAACGAGCAGTACTTC.

V usage is TRBV29-1 and J usage is TRBJ2-7, with 13 bases lining up with TRBD2. The V gene's germline CDR1 is SQVTM and CDR2 ANQGSEA. The J segment lost 3 bases and the V segment lost 7 bases, leaving 12 bases of the junction unmatched. CDR3 length: 16 amino acids. The CDR3 nucleotides read TGCAGCGCCACTGGGACTAGCGGGAACTCACGCTACGAGCAGTACTTC. Encoded protein: CSATGTSGNSRYEQYF.

This chain links TRBV5-1 with TRBJ2-3; 10 bases map to TRBD1. This CDR3 comprises 16 residues. The trim removed 4 bases at V and 2 bases at J, leaving 7 bases unmatched. Germline V CDR1 and CDR2: SGHRS, YFSETQ. The CDR3 loop is CASSGTDRGFTDTQYF. The CDR3 bases are TGCGCCAGCAGCGGGACGGACAGGGGGTTCACAGATACGCAGTATTTT.

This clone appeared a few times. The J gene is TRBJ2-1, the V gene TRBV29-1; 12 nucleotides agree with TRBD2. The ends lost 5 bases at V and 7 bases at J; junction bases unmatched: 21. The germline gives CDR1 SQVTM, CDR2 ANQGSEA. CDR3 length: 19 amino acids. The DNA for the CDR3 is TGCAGCGTTCCGATATCAACTAGCGGGAGGCCTGGGGCGGGTAATGAGCAGTTCTTC. It translates to CSVPISTSGRPGAGNEQFF.

The chain recombines TRBV7-2 with TRBJ2-3; TRBD1 aligns across 10 bases. V shed 5 bases and J 4 bases; nucleotides not matched to a gene: 3. The length of the CDR3 is 14 residues. From germline, CDR1 is SGHTA and CDR2 FQGNSA. The CDR3 is CASSVDRGADTQYF. The DNA for the CDR3 is TGTGCCAGCAGCGTGGACAGGGGGGCAGATACGCAGTATTTT.

This chain connects TRBV7-9 to TRBJ1-6, with 7 bases lining up with TRBD1. V was clipped by 5 bases and J by 16 bases; unmatched bases: 20. CDR3 length: 16 amino acids. The germline gives CDR1 SEHNR, CDR2 FQNEAQ (reference sequence). The CDR3 loop reads CASSPLAGQGGVGLHF. DNA of the CDR3: TGTGCCAGCAGCCCCCTCGCAGGCCAGGGGGGAGTAGGGCTCCACTTT.

CDR3 sequence: CARSWRTGFLKKNTEAFF. The DNA of the CDR3 is TGTGCCAGAAGCTGGAGGACAGGTTTCCTTAAAAAAAACACTGAAGCTTTCTTT. The V call is TRBV5-3, the J call TRBJ1-1; TRBD1 matches 7 bases. TRBV5-3 is classed as an ORF, of uncertain function. The CDR3 is made up of 18 amino acids. The ends lost 3 bases at V and 2 bases at J; junction bases unmatched: 16.

V gene TRBV7-2 combines with J gene TRBJ1-1; the match to TRBD1 covers 7 bases. The CDR3 totals 14 residues. V shed 1 base, J shed 2 bases, and the junction held 1 base outside the gene matches. Per the germline V gene, CDR1 is SGHTA and CDR2 is FQGNSA. CDR3 nucleotide sequence: TGTGCCAGCAGCTTAGTAGGGGGCAACACTGAAGCTTTCTTT. Protein: CASSLVGGNTEAFF. Using reference TRBV7-2 and TRBJ1-1 for the parts outside the CDR3, the full variable domain is GAGVSQSPSNKVTEKGKDVELRCDPISGHTALYWYRQSLGQGLEFLIYFQGNSAPDKSGLPSDRFSAERTGGSVSTLTIQRTQQEDSAVYLCASSLVGGNTEAFFGQGTRLTVV.

This chain uses TRBV5-4 with TRBJ2-7; 7 bases are shared with TRBD2. The CDR3 runs 14 residues. Germline trimming cut 7 bases from V and 2 bases from J; bases unmatched to any gene: 9. CDR1 is SGHNT and CDR2 is YYREEE in the germline V gene (reference sequence). The CDR3 DNA reads as TGTGCCAGCGGAATATCCGGGACTACCTACGAGCAGTACTTC. This encodes CASGISGTTYEQYF.

The CDR3 reads CASSILAGGYEQYF. CDR3 DNA sequence: TGTGCCAGCAGCATACTAGCGGGAGGCTACGAGCAGTACTTC. The J gene is TRBJ2-7, the V gene TRBV27, with TRBD2 matching 12 bases. The CDR3 consists of 14 residues. Germline CDR1 reads MNHEY; CDR2 reads SMNVEV (reference sequence). Trimming took 6 bases from V and 3 from J; bases not matched to a gene: 3.

This clone was counted once. The V and J genes are TRBV7-9 and TRBJ2-1, with 8 positions matching TRBD2. The CDR3 has 14 residues. Germline-derived CDR1 and CDR2 are SEHNR and FQNEAQ (reference sequence). With V trimmed by 7 bases and J by 5 bases, 7 bases remained unmatched. In DNA form, the CDR3 reads TGTGCCAGCAACCAACTAGCGGCAAACAATGAGCAGTTCTTC. Translating gives CASNQLAANNEQFF. The complete variable domain, with remaining parts taken from reference TRBV7-9 and TRBJ2-1, reads DTGVSQNPRHKITKRGQNVTFRCDPISEHNRLYWYRQTLGQGPEFLTYFQNEAQLEKSRLLSDRFSAERPKGSFSTLEIQRTEQGDSAMYLCASNQLAANNEQFFGPGTRLTVL.

The chain uses TRBV24-1 and TRBJ1-2, with TRBD1 as a possible D gene (6 bases). CDR1 KGHDR and CDR2 SFDVKD come from the germline V gene. Trimming left V 9 bases short and J 4 bases short, with 26 bases between. The CDR3 contains 17 residues. CDR3 residues: CATSGWNSQGYGYGYTF. The CDR3 DNA reads as TGTGCCACCTCCGGCTGGAATTCCCAGGGGTATGGCTATGGCTACACCTTC.

The rearrangement joins TRBV7-9 to TRBJ1-2, with D hard to call. Trimming removed 3 bases from V and 7 bases from J, with 12 bases in between. This CDR3 has 13 residues. Per the germline V gene, CDR1 is SEHNR and CDR2 is FQNEAQ (reference sequence). The CDR3 nucleotides are TGTGCCAGCAGCTTTGGGGAGTTGGTTGGCTACACCTTC. Amino acid sequence: CASSFGELVGYTF.

The V and J genes are TRBV3-1 (or the pseudogene TRBV3-2) and TRBJ2-7, with 9 positions matching TRBD1. V lost 4 bases and J lost 5; bases outside the gene matches: 9. Per the germline V gene, CDR1 is LGHDT and CDR2 is YNNKEL (reference sequence). This CDR3 is built from 15 residues. Here the CDR3 DNA reads TGTGCCAGCAGCCGGTTTAAGGGACAGGGCAACGAGCAGTACTTC. It encodes CASSRFKGQGNEQYF.

V is TRBV28 and J is TRBJ1-6; 9 bases are a match to TRBD1. Germline values: CDR1 MDHEN, CDR2 SYDVKM. Losses at the gene ends were 4 bases for V and 5 bases for J; bases not matched to a gene: 6. The CDR3 is made up of 16 amino acids. CDR3 in amino acids: CASSSSQGAHNSPLHF. In DNA form, the CDR3 reads TGTGCCAGCAGTTCCTCACAGGGGGCGCATAATTCACCCCTCCACTTT.

The rearrangement joins TRBV9 to TRBJ2-2, with D tentatively TRBD2 (5 bases). CDR3 length: 14 amino acids. V lost 5 bases and J 0 bases, leaving 8 bases between the germline ends. Germline CDR1 SGDLS, CDR2 YYNGEE. Here the CDR3 DNA reads TGTGCCAGCAGAGCCGGGGCGAACACCGGGGAGCTGTTTTTT. It codes for CASRAGANTGELFF. Combining the CDR3 with reference TRBV9 and TRBJ2-2 gives the whole variable domain DSGVTQTPKHLITATGQRVTLRCSPRSGDLSVYWYQQSLDQGLQFLIQYYNGEERAKGNILERFSAQQFPDLHSELNLSSLELGDSALYFCASRAGANTGELFFGEGSRLTVL.

This clone occurred a few times. The CDR3 DNA reads TGTGCCAGTTTTAGGCGACTAGCGGGAGATGGGGAGACCCAGTACTTC. It codes for CASFRRLAGDGETQYF. The chain joins TRBV28 to TRBJ2-5; 12 nucleotides agree with TRBD2. CDR3 length: 16 amino acids. Germline trimming cut 9 bases from V and 5 bases from J; bases unmatched to any gene: 13. The V gene's germline CDR1 is MDHEN and CDR2 SYDVKM.

The V gene is TRBV5-4, the J gene TRBJ1-2; 10 positions agree with TRBD1. Trimming removed 3 bases from V and 2 bases from J; junction bases left unmatched: 7. CDR1 is SGHNT, CDR2 YYREEE, per germline (reference sequence). This CDR3 spans 16 amino acids. CDR3 DNA sequence: TGTGCCAGCAGCTATTGGGACAGGGGACCCAACTATGGCTACACCTTC. Translating it yields CASSYWDRGPNYGYTF.

This chain uses TRBV19 with TRBJ2-1; D call uncertain. Germline lookup yields CDR1 LNHDA and CDR2 SQIVND (reference sequence). The V gene lost 1 base and the J gene lost 8 bases, with 18 bases spanning the gap. The CDR3 totals 16 residues. Here the CDR3 reads CASSIAYSGGSDEQFF. The CDR3 DNA reads as TGTGCCAGTAGTATAGCCTATTCCGGCGGTTCTGATGAGCAGTTCTTC.

This clone was observed a single time. The chain combines TRBV10-3 with TRBJ1-5, with a weak D call TRBD1 (5 bases). Per the germline V gene, CDR1 is ENHRY and CDR2 is SYGVKD. V lost 3 bases, J lost 5 bases, and 8 bases lay in between. This CDR3 comprises 13 residues. CDR3 bases: TGTGCCATCAGTGAACGGGGGGATCAGCCCCAGCATTTT. Its translation: CAISERGDQPQHF.

The chain links TRBV29-1 to TRBJ1-2; 9 nucleotides align to TRBD1. The CDR3 runs 13 residues. Germline CDR1 is SQVTM and CDR2 is ANQGSEA. V was pared by 5 bases and J by 8 bases, with 9 bases of the junction left unmatched. DNA of the CDR3: TGCAGCGTTACCCGGGACAGGGTCGGCGGCTACACCTTC. This gives the protein CSVTRDRVGGYTF.

The count of this clone is one. The sample holds other DNA sequences that translate to the same CDR3. The chain joins TRBV6-5 to TRBJ2-3; D is possibly TRBD2 (7 bases). V was pared by 2 bases and J by 3 bases, with 12 bases between. This CDR3 comprises 15 residues. From germline, CDR1 is MNHEY and CDR2 SVGAGI. Written as DNA, the CDR3 is TGTGCCAGCAGTTACAGGGCGGGGGCAACAGATACGCAGTATTTT. Translating gives CASSYRAGATDTQYF.

In its sample, this clone was seen a few times. The chain combines TRBV7-9 with TRBJ2-2; D is undetermined. The CDR3 consists of 15 residues. V was trimmed by 7 bases and J by 0 bases, leaving 12 bases between them. CDR1 and CDR2 from the germline V gene are SEHNR and FQNEAQ (reference sequence). Written as DNA, the CDR3 is TGTGCCAGCACTCTGGGCGCAGCGAACACCGGGGAGCTGTTTTTT. Translation: CASTLGAANTGELFF.

The rearrangement joins TRBV2 to TRBJ1-5, with D possibly TRBD1 on 5 matching bases. Germline V gene data show CDR1 as SNHLY and CDR2 as FYNNEI. Trimming removed 8 bases from V and 0 bases from J, with 8 bases in between. The CDR3 loop spans 13 amino acids. CDR3 bases: TGTGCCAGCCAGGGTGATAGCAATCAGCCCCAGCATTTT. Its protein is CASQGDSNQPQHF.